These 8 T cell receptor beta chains were all obtained from the same sample, sequenced in a study of T cells in Graves' hyperthyroidism and ophthalmopathy. RNA transcripts were the template for amplifying TCR beta CDR3 regions. When the TCR CDR3 underwent first-round RT-PCR, the HTBI primer set was used. TCRdb itself ran the multiplex PCR reads through MiXCR, one entry per CDR3 protein. The table lists fewer than 500,000 distinct CDR3 sequences, approximately 14% of them singletons, with 13% in the top ten. Sequenced sample: blood. The receptors shown here come from a man younger than 35 with Graves' ophthalmopathy.

This clonotype was counted only a few times. The CDR3 sequence is CASSPPNGRASTDTQYF. The CDR3 DNA sequence: TGTGCCAGCTCACCACCGAACGGGAGAGCTAGCACAGATACGCAGTATTTT. This chain links TRBV18 with TRBJ2-3; possibly TRBD2 for D (6 bases). The CDR3 extends over 17 amino acids. Germline V CDR1 and CDR2: KGHSH, LQKENI. V was shortened by 0 bases and J by 0 bases, with 13 bases between the two germline ends.

Many counts were recorded for this clonotype. J is TRBJ1-2 and V is TRBV12-3 or TRBV12-4; TRBD1 agrees at 7 bases. This CDR3 is 13 amino acids long. The V segment lost 4 bases and the J segment 11 bases; nucleotides outside the gene matches: 10. The CDR3 coding sequence is TGTGCCAGCAGTTCCCCCCCGACAGGGCGGTACACCTTC. Translating gives CASSSPPTGRYTF.

This clonotype was counted ten times or more. The chain couples TRBV3-1 to TRBJ1-2; 9 positions match TRBD1. The V gene's germline CDR1 is LGHDT and CDR2 YNNKEL (reference sequence). The junction had 3 bases not matched to a gene; V was cut back by 4 bases and J by 6 bases. The CDR3 contains 13 residues. For the CDR3, the DNA is TGTGCCAGCAGCCCGGGACAGGGCGATGGCTACACCTTC. It encodes CASSPGQGDGYTF.

Many counts were recorded for this clonotype. The rearrangement uses TRBV27 and TRBJ2-1, with a tentative D call TRBD2 (6 bases). Germline loops: CDR1 MNHEY, CDR2 SMNVEV (reference sequence). Trimming left V 3 bases short and J 2 bases short, with 11 bases between. CDR3 length equals 15 residues. CDR3 amino acids: CASSFGGGTYNEQFF. The CDR3 region has the DNA TGTGCCAGCAGTTTTGGGGGAGGAACCTACAATGAGCAGTTCTTC.

The chain is built from TRBV7-6 and TRBJ2-7, with 10 bases that match TRBD1. CDR3 length equals 15 residues. Germline trimming cut 1 base from V and 3 bases from J; bases unmatched to any gene: 3. In germline, CDR1 is SGHVS, CDR2 FNYEAQ. The DNA of the CDR3 is TGTGCCAGCAGCTTAGAAGGGACAGGGGACTACGAGCAGTACTTC. Translating it yields CASSLEGTGDYEQYF.

At least ten counts were recorded for this clonotype. The V gene is TRBV2, the J gene TRBJ2-3; D is perhaps TRBD2 (5 bases). CDR3 length: 12 amino acids. V was pared by 6 bases and J by 3 bases, with 7 bases between. Germline V gene lookup returns CDR1 SNHLY and CDR2 FYNNEI. CDR3 DNA: TGTGCCAGCAGACTAGAAACAGATACGCAGTATTTT. Its translation is CASRLETDTQYF.

This clonotype was seen ten or more times. This chain uses TRBV6-1 with TRBJ2-3, with 7 bases aligning to TRBD2. The CDR3 covers 15 residues. Trimming took 8 bases from V and 2 from J; bases not matched to a gene: 10. Germline lookup yields CDR1 MNHNS and CDR2 SASEGT. In DNA form, the CDR3 reads TGTGCCAGCGGTCCCCTAGCGGAGACCACAGATACGCAGTATTTT. This sequence encodes CASGPLAETTDTQYF.

There are many counts of this clonotype. The V call is TRBV20-1, the J call TRBJ2-5; perhaps TRBD2 as D (6 bases). The V gene's germline CDR1 is DFQATT and CDR2 SNEGSKA (reference sequence). The CDR3 loop spans 14 amino acids. V gave up 0 bases and J gave up 4 bases, with 12 bases separating them. The CDR3 loop reads CSARDPNGGETQYF. The CDR3 coding sequence is TGCAGTGCTAGAGATCCTAACGGGGGAGAGACCCAGTACTTC.